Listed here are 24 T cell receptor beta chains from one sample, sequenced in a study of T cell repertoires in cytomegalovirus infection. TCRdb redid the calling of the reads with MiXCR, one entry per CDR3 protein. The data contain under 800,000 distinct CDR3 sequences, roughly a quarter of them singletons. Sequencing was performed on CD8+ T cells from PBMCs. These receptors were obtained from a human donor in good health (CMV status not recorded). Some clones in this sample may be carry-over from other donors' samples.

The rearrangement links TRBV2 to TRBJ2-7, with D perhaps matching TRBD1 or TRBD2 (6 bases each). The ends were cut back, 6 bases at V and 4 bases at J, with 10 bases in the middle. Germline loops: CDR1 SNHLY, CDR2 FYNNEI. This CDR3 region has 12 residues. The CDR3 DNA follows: TGTGCCAGCAGGGGGGGCTTATACGAGCAGTACTTC. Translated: CASRGGLYEQYF.

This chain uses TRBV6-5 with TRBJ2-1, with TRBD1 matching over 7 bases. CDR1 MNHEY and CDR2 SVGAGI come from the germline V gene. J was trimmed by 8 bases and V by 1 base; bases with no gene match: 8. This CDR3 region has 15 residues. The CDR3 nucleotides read TGTGCCAGCAGTTACTTGCAGGGGGAAGGATATGAGCAGTTCTTC. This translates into CASSYLQGEGYEQFF.

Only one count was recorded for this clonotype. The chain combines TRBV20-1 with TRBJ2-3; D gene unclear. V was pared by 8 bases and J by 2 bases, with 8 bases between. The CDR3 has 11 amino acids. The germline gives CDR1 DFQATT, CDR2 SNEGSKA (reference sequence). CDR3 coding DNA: TGCAGTCCCCATTCCACAGATACGCAGTATTTT. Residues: CSPHSTDTQYF.

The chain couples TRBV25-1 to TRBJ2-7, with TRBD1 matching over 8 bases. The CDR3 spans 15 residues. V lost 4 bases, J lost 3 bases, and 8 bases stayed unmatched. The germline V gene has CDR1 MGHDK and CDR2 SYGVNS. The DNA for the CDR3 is TGTGCCAGCAGTGGCTGGGGACAGGAAGGCTACGAGCAGTACTTC. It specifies CASSGWGQEGYEQYF.

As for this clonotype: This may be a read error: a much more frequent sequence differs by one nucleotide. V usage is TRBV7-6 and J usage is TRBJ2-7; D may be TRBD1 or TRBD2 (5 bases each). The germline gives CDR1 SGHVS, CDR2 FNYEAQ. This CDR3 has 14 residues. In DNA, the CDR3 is TGTGTCAGCAGCCCATCTCCGGGGCCCTACGAGCAGTACTTC. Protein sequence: CVSSPSPGPYEQYF.

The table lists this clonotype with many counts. The CDR3, as DNA: TGTGCCAGCAGCTTAACCGGGCCTGGGTCCTACAATGAGCAGTTCTTC. This encodes CASSLTGPGSYNEQFF. The chain has TRBV7-8 and TRBJ2-1, with D hard to call. The CDR3 sequence is 16 residues long. V was clipped by 2 bases and J by 1 base, with 12 bases between them. From germline, CDR1 is SGHVS and CDR2 FQNEAQ.

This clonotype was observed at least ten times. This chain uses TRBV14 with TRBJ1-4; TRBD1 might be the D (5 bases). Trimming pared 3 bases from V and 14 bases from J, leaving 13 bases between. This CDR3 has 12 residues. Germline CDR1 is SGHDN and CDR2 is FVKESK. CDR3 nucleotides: TGTGCCAGCAGCCACGACAGTGTTAATCTGTTTTTT. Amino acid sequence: CASSHDSVNLFF.

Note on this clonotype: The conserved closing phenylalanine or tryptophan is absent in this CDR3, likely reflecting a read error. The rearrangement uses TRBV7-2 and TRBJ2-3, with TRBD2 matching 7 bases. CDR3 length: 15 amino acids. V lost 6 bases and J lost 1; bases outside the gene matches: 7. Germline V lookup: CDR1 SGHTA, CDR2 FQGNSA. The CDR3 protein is CASRPDTSGTDTQYS. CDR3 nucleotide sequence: TGTGCCAGCAGACCCGACACTAGCGGCACAGATACGCAGTATTCT.

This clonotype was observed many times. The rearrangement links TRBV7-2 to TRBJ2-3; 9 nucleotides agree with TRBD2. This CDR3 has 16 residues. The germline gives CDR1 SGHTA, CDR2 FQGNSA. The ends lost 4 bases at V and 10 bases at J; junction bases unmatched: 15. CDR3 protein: CASSSRGSGGPDAQYF. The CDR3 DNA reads TGTGCCAGCAGCTCCCGGGGGAGCGGGGGGCCCGACGCGCAGTATTTT.

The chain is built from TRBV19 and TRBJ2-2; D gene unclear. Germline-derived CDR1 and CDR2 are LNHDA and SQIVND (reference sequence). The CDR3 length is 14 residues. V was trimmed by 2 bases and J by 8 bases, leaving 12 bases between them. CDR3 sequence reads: CASSIRPFTGELFF. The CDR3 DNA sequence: TGTGCCAGTAGTATACGACCGTTCACTGGGGAGCTGTTTTTT.

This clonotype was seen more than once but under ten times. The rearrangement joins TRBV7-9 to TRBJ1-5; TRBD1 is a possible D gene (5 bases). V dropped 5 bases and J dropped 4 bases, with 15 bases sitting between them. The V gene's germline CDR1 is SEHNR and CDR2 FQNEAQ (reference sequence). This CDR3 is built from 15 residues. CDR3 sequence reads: CASSPTEAGNQPQHF. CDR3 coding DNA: TGTGCCAGCAGCCCGACAGAGGCCGGGAATCAGCCCCAGCATTTT.

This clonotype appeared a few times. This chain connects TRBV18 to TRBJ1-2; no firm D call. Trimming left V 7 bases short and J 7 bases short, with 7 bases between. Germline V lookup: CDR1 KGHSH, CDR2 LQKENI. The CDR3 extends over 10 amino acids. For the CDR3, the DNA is TGTGCCAGCTTTGAACGTGGCTACACCTTC. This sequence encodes CASFERGYTF.

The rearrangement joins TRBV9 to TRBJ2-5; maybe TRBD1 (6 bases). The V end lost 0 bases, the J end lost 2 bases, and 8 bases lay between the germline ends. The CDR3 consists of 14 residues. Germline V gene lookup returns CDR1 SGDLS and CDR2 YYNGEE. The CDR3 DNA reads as TGTGCCAGCAGCGTAGACAGGGAGCAAGAGACCCAGTACTTC. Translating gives CASSVDREQETQYF.

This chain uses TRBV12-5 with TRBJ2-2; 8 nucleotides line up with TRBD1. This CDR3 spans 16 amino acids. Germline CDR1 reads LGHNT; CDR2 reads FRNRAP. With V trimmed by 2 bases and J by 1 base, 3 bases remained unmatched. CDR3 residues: CASGLPGTGNTGELFF. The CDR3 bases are TGTGCTAGTGGTTTGCCGGGGACAGGGAACACCGGGGAGCTGTTTTTT. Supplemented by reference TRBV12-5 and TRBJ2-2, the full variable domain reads DARVTQTPRHKVTEMGQEVTMRCQPILGHNTVFWYRQTMMQGLELLAYFRNRAPLDDSGMPKDRFSAEMPDATLATLKIQPSEPRDSAVYFCASGLPGTGNTGELFFGEGSRLTVL.

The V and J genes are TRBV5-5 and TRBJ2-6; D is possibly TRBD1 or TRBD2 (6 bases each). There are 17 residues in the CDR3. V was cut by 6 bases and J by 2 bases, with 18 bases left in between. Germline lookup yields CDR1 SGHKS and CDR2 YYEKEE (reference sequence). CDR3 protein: CASTKVGGGPGANVLTF. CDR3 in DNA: TGTGCCAGCACCAAGGTGGGGGGCGGCCCTGGGGCCAACGTCCTGACTTTC.

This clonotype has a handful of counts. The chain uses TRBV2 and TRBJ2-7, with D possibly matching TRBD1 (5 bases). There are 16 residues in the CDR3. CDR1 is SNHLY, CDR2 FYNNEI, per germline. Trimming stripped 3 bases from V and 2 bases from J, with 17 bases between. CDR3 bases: TGTGCCAGCAGTGAGTCCAGGGTCAAACCGACCTACGAGCAGTACTTC. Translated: CASSESRVKPTYEQYF.

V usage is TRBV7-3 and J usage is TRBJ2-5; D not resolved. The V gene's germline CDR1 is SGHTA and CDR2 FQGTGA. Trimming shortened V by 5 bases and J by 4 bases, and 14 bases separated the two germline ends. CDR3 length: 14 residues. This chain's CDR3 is CASSPRGKRETQYF. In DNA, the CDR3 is TGTGCCAGCAGCCCCCGCGGCAAGCGAGAGACCCAGTACTTC.

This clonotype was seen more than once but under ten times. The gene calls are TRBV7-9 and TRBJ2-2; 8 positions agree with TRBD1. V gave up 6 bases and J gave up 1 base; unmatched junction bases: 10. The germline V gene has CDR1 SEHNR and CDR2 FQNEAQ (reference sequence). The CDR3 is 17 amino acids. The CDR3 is CASSFPPGQVNTGELFF. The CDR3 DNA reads TGTGCCAGCAGTTTCCCCCCGGGACAGGTGAACACCGGGGAGCTGTTTTTT.

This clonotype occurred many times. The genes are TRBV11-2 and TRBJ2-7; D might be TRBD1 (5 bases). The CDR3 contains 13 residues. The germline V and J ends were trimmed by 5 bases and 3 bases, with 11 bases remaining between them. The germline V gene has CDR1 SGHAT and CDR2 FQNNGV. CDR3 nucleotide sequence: TGTGCCAGCAGCCGCGACAGCCTCTACGAGCAGTACGTC. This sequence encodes CASSRDSLYEQYV.

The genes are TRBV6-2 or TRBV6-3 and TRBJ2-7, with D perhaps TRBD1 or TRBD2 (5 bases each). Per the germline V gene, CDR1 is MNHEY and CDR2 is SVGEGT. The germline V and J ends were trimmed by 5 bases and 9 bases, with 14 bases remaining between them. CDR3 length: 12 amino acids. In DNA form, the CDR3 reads TGTGCCAGCAGTCGAGGGGCTTTGTGGCAGTACGTC. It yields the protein CASSRGALWQYV.

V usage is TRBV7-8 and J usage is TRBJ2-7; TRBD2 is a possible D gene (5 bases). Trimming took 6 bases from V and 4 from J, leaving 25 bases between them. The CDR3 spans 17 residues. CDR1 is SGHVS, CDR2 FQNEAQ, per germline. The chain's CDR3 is CASRATGGRPISYEQYF. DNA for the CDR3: TGTGCCAGCAGGGCCACCGGAGGCAGGCCAATCTCATACGAGCAGTACTTC.

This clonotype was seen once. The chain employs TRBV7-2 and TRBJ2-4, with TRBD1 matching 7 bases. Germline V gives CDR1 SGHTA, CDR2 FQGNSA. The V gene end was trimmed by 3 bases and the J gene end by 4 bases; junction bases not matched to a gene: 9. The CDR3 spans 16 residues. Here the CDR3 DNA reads TGTGCCAGCAGCTTCCTCGGACAGGACGTAAAAAACATTCAGTACTTC. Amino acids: CASSFLGQDVKNIQYF.

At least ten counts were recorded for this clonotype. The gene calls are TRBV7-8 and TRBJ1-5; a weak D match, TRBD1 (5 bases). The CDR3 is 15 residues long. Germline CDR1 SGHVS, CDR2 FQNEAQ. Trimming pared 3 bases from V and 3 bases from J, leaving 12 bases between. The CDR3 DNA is TGTGCCAGCAGCTTGAAGAGGGGACCCAATCAGCCCCAGCATTTT. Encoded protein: CASSLKRGPNQPQHF.

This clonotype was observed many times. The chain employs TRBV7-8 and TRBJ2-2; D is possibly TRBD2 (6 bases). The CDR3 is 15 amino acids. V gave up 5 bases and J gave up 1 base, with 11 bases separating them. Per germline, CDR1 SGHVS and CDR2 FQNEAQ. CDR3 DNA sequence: TGTGCCAGCAGCCCCGACGGGGGGAACACCGGGGAGCTGTTTTTT. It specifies CASSPDGGNTGELFF.